Listed below are T cell receptor beta chains from one sample, sequenced in a study of blood T cell repertoires in COVID-19. This table comes from immunoSEQ multiplex PCR, and its TCRdb copy is limited to in-frame clones, with some not included. Of roughly 26,000 clones in the sample, approximately 64% were seen once. The sample consisted of peripheral blood. The receptors derive from a man in his 60s with active or convalescent COVID-19. CDR3s include the opening cysteine and the closing phenylalanine or tryptophan. A D gene is named only where the DNA matches it firmly. The size of a clone is reported for some rows only, either as once, few or many, or as a class for expanded clones.

d_call: -; j_call: TRBJ2-7; v_call: TRBV3-1/TRBV3-2; clone_size: -; cdr3_nt: TGTGCCAGCAGCCAATTACATACCTCCCACGAGCAGTACTTC; cdr3_aa: CASSQLHTSHEQYF
d_call: -; j_call: TRBJ2-3; v_call: TRBV21-1; clone_size: -; cdr3_nt: TGTGCCAGCAGCAAAGAACTAGCGGGGGGGGACACAGATACGCAGTATTTT; cdr3_aa: CASSKELAGGDTDTQYF
d_call: -; j_call: TRBJ2-1; v_call: TRBV9; clone_size: few; cdr3_nt: TGTGCCAGCAGCGCTCAGGGGTTGAACAATGAGCAGTTCTTC; cdr3_aa: CASSAQGLNNEQFF
d_call: -; j_call: TRBJ1-5; v_call: TRBV18; clone_size: -; cdr3_nt: TGTGCCAGCTCACCTACCGGTGGTAGAACCGAAAATCAGCCCCAGCATTTT; cdr3_aa: CASSPTGGRTENQPQHF
d_call: TRBD1; j_call: TRBJ1-2; v_call: TRBV9; clone_size: -; cdr3_nt: TGTGCCAGCAGCTGGGAGACAGGGGGAGACTATGGCTACACCTTC; cdr3_aa: CASSWETGGDYGYTF
d_call: -; j_call: TRBJ1-4; v_call: TRBV6-1; clone_size: once; cdr3_nt: TGTGCCAGCAGTGGGGAACCCACAGGGTGGGAAGTTGAAAAACTGTTTTTT; cdr3_aa: CASSGEPTGWEVEKLFF
d_call: -; j_call: TRBJ1-1; v_call: TRBV21-1; clone_size: -; cdr3_nt: TGTGCCAGCAGCAAAGGGACTTCTAAGGCGCCTGAAGCTTTCTTT; cdr3_aa: CASSKGTSKAPEAFF
d_call: TRBD1; j_call: TRBJ1-1; v_call: TRBV2; clone_size: -; cdr3_nt: TGTGCCAGCAGTGAATATCCGGGACAGGGTTACGCTTTCTTT; cdr3_aa: CASSEYPGQGYAFF
d_call: TRBD1; j_call: TRBJ2-7; v_call: TRBV7-8; clone_size: -; cdr3_nt: TGTGCCAGCAGCGTGACAGGGCGGGACGAGCAGTACTTC; cdr3_aa: CASSVTGRDEQYF
d_call: TRBD1; j_call: TRBJ2-6; v_call: TRBV5-6; clone_size: few; cdr3_nt: TGTGCCAGCAGCGGCCGGGACAGTTTTAGCTCTGGGGCCAACGTCCTGACTTTC; cdr3_aa: CASSGRDSFSSGANVLTF
d_call: -; j_call: TRBJ1-5; v_call: TRBV6-5; clone_size: -; cdr3_nt: TGTGCCAGCAGAATCCGAGAGTATAGCAATCAGCCCCAGCATTTT; cdr3_aa: CASRIREYSNQPQHF
d_call: -; j_call: TRBJ1-1; v_call: TRBV5-4; clone_size: -; cdr3_nt: TGTGCCAGCAGCTTACAGGGTAGCCGTGAAGCTTTCTTT; cdr3_aa: CASSLQGSREAFF
d_call: -; j_call: TRBJ1-1; v_call: TRBV6-6; clone_size: -; cdr3_nt: TGTGCCAGCAGTCTTACCCCCGGCGGGGCAGGGCGCACTGAAGCTTTCTTT; cdr3_aa: CASSLTPGGAGRTEAFF
d_call: -; j_call: TRBJ1-1; v_call: TRBV11-2; clone_size: -; cdr3_nt: TGTGCCAGCAGTCGACTGGGAGACACTGAAGCTTTCTTT; cdr3_aa: CASSRLGDTEAFF
d_call: TRBD2; j_call: TRBJ2-5; v_call: TRBV7-6; clone_size: -; cdr3_nt: TGTGCCAGCAGCTTGATCGGGACTAGCGACCAGACCCAGTACTTC; cdr3_aa: CASSLIGTSDQTQYF
d_call: TRBD2; j_call: TRBJ2-5; v_call: TRBV30; clone_size: -; cdr3_nt: TGTGCCTGGACTAGCGGGAGCACCCAGTACTTC; cdr3_aa: CAWTSGSTQYF
d_call: -; j_call: TRBJ2-6; v_call: TRBV2; clone_size: -; cdr3_nt: TGTGCCAGCAGGGTGACAGGCTCGGCCAACGTCCTGACTTTC; cdr3_aa: CASRVTGSANVLTF
d_call: TRBD2; j_call: TRBJ2-1; v_call: TRBV7-7; clone_size: -; cdr3_nt: TGTGCTAGCAGCTTAGGAACCTCTAGCGGGAGTCGGCCCAATGAGCAGTTCTTC; cdr3_aa: CASSLGTSSGSRPNEQFF
d_call: -; j_call: TRBJ2-7; v_call: TRBV30; clone_size: -; cdr3_nt: TGTGCCTGGGGGAACAGACAGAGACGCCACGAGCAGTACTTC; cdr3_aa: CAWGNRQRRHEQYF
d_call: TRBD2; j_call: TRBJ2-1; v_call: TRBV5-5; clone_size: -; cdr3_nt: TGTGCCAGCAGCTTGGAACCTAGCGGGGGCCCCGGGGGTGAGCAGTTCTTC; cdr3_aa: CASSLEPSGGPGGEQFF
d_call: -; j_call: TRBJ1-5; v_call: TRBV29-1; clone_size: -; cdr3_nt: TGCAGCGTTGAAGTCCACAGGGACCAGCCCCAGCATTTT; cdr3_aa: CSVEVHRDQPQHF
d_call: -; j_call: TRBJ2-5; v_call: TRBV19; clone_size: -; cdr3_nt: TGTGCCAGTAGTAATACACAGCAAGAGACCCAGTACTTC; cdr3_aa: CASSNTQQETQYF
d_call: TRBD1; j_call: TRBJ1-2; v_call: TRBV5-6; clone_size: -; cdr3_nt: TGTGCCAGCAGCTTGCTAGGGACAGGGAACTATGGCTACACCTTC; cdr3_aa: CASSLLGTGNYGYTF
d_call: TRBD1; j_call: TRBJ1-1; v_call: TRBV18; clone_size: -; cdr3_nt: TGTGCCAGCTCACCATCCAGGACAGGGGATACTGAAGCTTTCTTT; cdr3_aa: CASSPSRTGDTEAFF